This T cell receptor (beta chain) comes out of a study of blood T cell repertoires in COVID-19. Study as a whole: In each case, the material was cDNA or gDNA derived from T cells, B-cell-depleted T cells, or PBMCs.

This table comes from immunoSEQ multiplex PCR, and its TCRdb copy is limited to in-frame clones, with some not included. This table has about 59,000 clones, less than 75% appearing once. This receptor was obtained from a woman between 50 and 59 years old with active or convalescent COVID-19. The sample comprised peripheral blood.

Here the CDR3 reads CASSSSHGGYNEQFF. DNA of the CDR3: TGCGCCAGCAGCTCTAGTCACGGGGGCTACAATGAGCAGTTCTTC. The genes are TRBV5-1 and TRBJ2-1, with D perhaps matching TRBD2 (6 bases). This CDR3 has 15 residues. From germline, CDR1 is SGHRS and CDR2 YFSETQ. The germline V and J ends were trimmed by 3 bases and 3 bases, with 13 bases remaining between them.